This TCR beta chain was captured in a study of blood T cell repertoires in COVID-19. Study-wide context: Nucleic acid was either cDNA or gDNA, and it came from T cells, B-cell-depleted T cells, or PBMCs.

In the study's own analysis: Cell counts per sample came from amplifying reference gene primers. Profiling relied on immunoSEQ multiplex PCR, and the TCRdb table lists in-frame clones only, not all of them. V and J calls and clone size are as listed in that table; D and trimming were resolved from the DNA. The data contain 100,000 to 110,000 clones, about 82% of them singletons. The CDR3 has 15 residues. The V gene's germline CDR1 is SGDLS and CDR2 YYNGEE. Trimming at V came to 4 bases and at J to 7 bases, leaving 12 bases not matched to a gene. The clonotype originates from a man in his forties or fifties with active or convalescent COVID-19. V gene TRBV9 combines with J gene TRBJ2-5; 8 nucleotides align to TRBD2. Sequencing was done on a sample of peripheral blood. CDR3 region: CASSPGGGGKVTQYF. The CDR3 DNA is TGTGCCAGCAGCCCCGGGGGGGGAGGAAAGGTGACCCAGTACTTC. The full variable domain, its missing parts supplied by reference TRBV9 and TRBJ2-5, is DSGVTQTPKHLITATGQRVTLRCSPRSGDLSVYWYQQSLDQGLQFLIQYYNGEERAKGNILERFSAQQFPDLHSELNLSSLELGDSALYFCASSPGGGGKVTQYFGPGTRLLVL.